These 29 T cell receptor beta chains were all obtained from the same sample, sequenced in a study of TIL therapy for anti-PD-1-resistant metastatic lung cancer. The time point here: pre-treatment sample, taken before nivolumab and TIL therapy. Sequencing used immunoSEQ v3. Here immunoSEQ multiplex PCR was the method, and the copy in TCRdb shows in-frame clones only, minus some. This table has some 15,000 clones, around 86% appearing once. The sequenced sample was blood, obtained at baseline. These receptors all come from a person aged 25 to 80 with non-small cell lung cancer.

The chain couples TRBV4-3 to TRBJ2-2; 7 nucleotides agree with TRBD2. Looked up from germline, CDR1 is LGHNA and CDR2 is YSLEER. The CDR3 is 15 residues long. The junction had 3 bases not matched to a gene; V was cut back by 0 bases and J by 5 bases. CDR3 loop: CASSQDWGGTGELFF. The CDR3 DNA is TGCGCCAGCAGCCAAGATTGGGGGGGGACCGGGGAGCTGTTTTTT.

The genes are TRBV11-3 and TRBJ2-2; 7 positions agree with TRBD2. The germline gives CDR1 SGHNT, CDR2 YENEEA. The CDR3 has 15 amino acids. V was pared by 5 bases and J by 5 bases, with 8 bases of the junction left unmatched. The DNA for the CDR3 is TGTGCCAGCAGCCCCCGGGTTAGCGGGACCGGGGAGCTGTTTTTT. It encodes CASSPRVSGTGELFF.

The chain is built from TRBV7-2 and TRBJ1-2; D is possibly TRBD1 (5 bases). In germline, CDR1 is SGHTA, CDR2 FQGNSA. V was shortened by 0 bases and J by 7 bases, with 21 bases between the two germline ends. The CDR3 extends over 17 amino acids. The DNA of the CDR3 is TGTGCCAGCAGCTTAGCTTTCGGGGCGGCATCTCTAGGTGGCTACACCTTC. The encoded protein is CASSLAFGAASLGGYTF.

The chain employs TRBV5-6 and TRBJ1-2; TRBD1 aligns across 9 bases. From germline, CDR1 is SGHDT and CDR2 YYEEEE. J lost 7 bases, V lost 3 bases, and 10 bases had no gene match. The CDR3 loop spans 15 amino acids. CDR3 loop: CASSSTGTGKGGYTF. CDR3 in DNA: TGTGCCAGCAGCTCGACCGGGACAGGGAAAGGTGGCTACACCTTC.

The V and J genes are TRBV12-2 and TRBJ2-7. TRBV12-2 is reported as a pseudogene. This CDR3 is built from 10 residues. CDR3 in DNA: TGTGCAAGTCGCTCAGGAGTCTCTTACGTC. It encodes CASRSGVSYV.

This clone was observed a single time. J is TRBJ1-6 and V is TRBV5-1; no clear D gene. CDR1 is SGHRS and CDR2 is YFSETQ in the germline V gene. The CDR3 has 13 amino acids. V lost 2 bases, J lost 7 bases, and 7 bases lay in between. This CDR3 is CASSFLGNSPLHF. In DNA form, the CDR3 reads TGCGCCAGCAGCTTCTTGGGGAATTCACCCCTCCACTTT.

There are a few counts of this clone. The rearrangement links TRBV19 to TRBJ2-4; perhaps TRBD2 as D (5 bases). The germline V gene encodes CDR1 LNHDA and CDR2 SQIVND (reference sequence). The V and J ends lost 5 bases and 3 bases respectively, with 17 bases between them. The CDR3 has 16 amino acids. CDR3 coding DNA: TGTGCCAGTAGTGAAATAAATAGAGGGCTCAAAAACATTCAGTACTTC. Its protein is CASSEINRGLKNIQYF. Variable domain in full (rest from reference TRBV19 and TRBJ2-4): DGGITQSPKYLFRKEGQNVTLSCEQNLNHDAMYWYRQDPGQGLRLIYYSQIVNDFQKGDIAEGYSVSREKKESFPLTVTSAQKNPTAFYLCASSEINRGLKNIQYFGAGTRLSVL.

The chain employs TRBV5-1 and TRBJ1-2; D is unclear. CDR1 is SGHRS, CDR2 YFSETQ, per germline. The CDR3 runs to 13 residues. Trimming removed 4 bases at V and 4 bases at J, with 11 bases between. The CDR3 loop is CASSRVGSYGYTF. Written as DNA, the CDR3 is TGCGCCAGCAGCAGGGTTGGGAGCTATGGCTACACCTTC.

The rearrangement links TRBV5-1 to TRBJ1-5, with D unresolved. V was trimmed by 0 bases and J by 0 bases, leaving 7 bases between them. The CDR3 runs to 15 residues. Germline CDR1 reads SGHRS; CDR2 reads YFSETQ. CDR3 region: CASSLVGNSNQPQHF. DNA of the CDR3: TGCGCCAGCAGCTTGGTGGGCAATAGCAATCAGCCCCAGCATTTT.

This chain uses TRBV5-1 with TRBJ2-1, with 8 positions matching TRBD1. The CDR3 contains 15 residues. Germline trimming cut 3 bases from V and 5 bases from J; bases unmatched to any gene: 7. Germline CDR1 SGHRS, CDR2 YFSETQ. CDR3 in amino acids: CASSSTGAPNNEQFF. The CDR3 DNA sequence: TGCGCCAGCAGCTCGACAGGGGCCCCTAACAATGAGCAGTTCTTC.

The chain is built from TRBV28 and TRBJ1-5; D is unresolved. V shed 2 bases and J shed 9 bases, with 20 bases lying between them. CDR3 length: 16 amino acids. The germline gives CDR1 MDHEN, CDR2 SYDVKM. The CDR3: CASSLLGSRADPPQHF. The CDR3 DNA sequence: TGTGCCAGCAGTTTACTCGGATCGAGGGCTGATCCGCCCCAGCATTTT.

The chain joins TRBV28 to TRBJ2-7; D might be TRBD1 (5 bases). There are 13 residues in the CDR3. The ends were cut back, 6 bases at V and 0 bases at J, with 9 bases in the middle. Germline values: CDR1 MDHEN, CDR2 SYDVKM. CDR3 sequence: CASRRQSSYEQYV. Written as DNA, the CDR3 is TGTGCCAGCAGGAGACAGAGCTCCTACGAGCAGTACGTC.

This clone is a singleton in its sample. At the DNA level, this CDR3 is encoded by other sequences in the same sample as well. The chain joins TRBV28 to TRBJ1-2; 7 positions agree with TRBD1. The CDR3 is made up of 12 amino acids. Germline CDR1 and CDR2: MDHEN and SYDVKM. V shed 5 bases and J 8 bases; nucleotides not matched to a gene: 5. CDR3 sequence (DNA): TGTGCCAGCAGTACGAGGGGGCGCGGCTACACCTTC. It is translated as CASSTRGRGYTF.

The V gene is TRBV7-8, the J gene TRBJ2-7; 7 bases align to TRBD2. CDR3 length equals 16 residues. With 5 bases clipped from V and 2 bases from J, the junction kept 12 bases outside the gene matches. Germline CDR1 and CDR2: SGHVS and FQNEAQ. The CDR3 here is CASSRIQAGRPYEQYF. In DNA, the CDR3 is TGTGCCAGCAGCCGGATTCAAGCGGGGCGCCCCTACGAGCAGTACTTC.

For this clone: The junction and the germline gene differ at one end; a read error may be behind it. V gene TRBV7-3 combines with J gene TRBJ1-3; D remains ambiguous. The CDR3 covers 13 residues. Germline loops: CDR1 SGHTA, CDR2 FQGTGA. CDR3 nucleotide sequence: TGTGCCAGCAGCCTCACCCCTGGAGACACCATATATTTT. It yields the protein CASSLTPGDTIYF.

The CDR3 sequence: CASSSQGADYGYTF. CDR3 nucleotides: TGTGCCAGCAGTTCACAGGGGGCAGACTATGGCTACACCTTC. The V gene is TRBV2, the J gene TRBJ1-2, with 9 positions matching TRBD1. This CDR3 has 14 residues. Per germline, CDR1 SNHLY and CDR2 FYNNEI. Germline trimming cut 5 bases from V and 3 bases from J; bases unmatched to any gene: 4. Full variable domain (rest looked up from reference TRBV2 and TRBJ1-2): EPEVTQTPSHQVTQMGQEVILRCVPISNHLYFYWYRQILGQKVEFLVSFYNNEISEKSEIFDDQFSVERPDGSNFTLKIRSTKLEDSAMYFCASSSQGADYGYTFGSGTRLTVV.

The genes are TRBV15 and TRBJ1-1, with no clear D. Looked up from germline, CDR1 is LNHNV and CDR2 is YYDKDF (reference sequence). Trimming cost V 1 base and J 2 bases, with 2 bases left between them. CDR3 length: 12 residues. The DNA of the CDR3 is TGTGCCACCAGCAGAGGAAACACTGAAGCTTTCTTT. Protein sequence: CATSRGNTEAFF.

In this sample, this clone turned up once. The chain couples TRBV2 to TRBJ2-3; TRBD2 matches 8 bases. Per the germline V gene, CDR1 is SNHLY and CDR2 is FYNNEI. Germline trimming cut 0 bases from V and 0 bases from J; bases unmatched to any gene: 8. CDR3 length: 18 residues. CDR3 residues: CASSEAKAGVSSTDTQYF. In DNA form, the CDR3 reads TGTGCCAGCAGTGAAGCTAAAGCGGGGGTCTCTAGCACAGATACGCAGTATTTT. Complete variable domain (other parts from reference TRBV2 and TRBJ2-3): EPEVTQTPSHQVTQMGQEVILRCVPISNHLYFYWYRQILGQKVEFLVSFYNNEISEKSEIFDDQFSVERPDGSNFTLKIRSTKLEDSAMYFCASSEAKAGVSSTDTQYFGPGTRLTVL.

This sequence joins TRBV4-1 and TRBJ1-5; D possibly corresponds to TRBD1 (6 bases). The CDR3 has 16 amino acids. CDR1 is MGHRA and CDR2 is YSYEKL in the germline V gene. V gave up 5 bases and J gave up 6 bases, with 20 bases separating them. The CDR3 region is CASSSVSGALGQPQHF. DNA of the CDR3: TGCGCCAGCAGCTCCGTCTCAGGGGCGCTGGGTCAGCCCCAGCATTTT.

V and J are TRBV6-6 and TRBJ2-7; D remains ambiguous. Trimming cost V 5 bases and J 1 base, with 12 bases left between them. The CDR3 runs 14 residues. Germline V gene data show CDR1 as MNHNY and CDR2 as SVGAGI (reference sequence). This CDR3 is CASSTPAGSYEQYF. DNA of the CDR3: TGTGCCAGCAGTACCCCCGCTGGTTCCTACGAGCAGTACTTC.

The chain joins TRBV2 to TRBJ1-4; tentatively, D is TRBD1 (5 bases). Germline assignment: CDR1 SNHLY and CDR2 FYNNEI. CDR3 size: 11 residues. Trimming stripped 7 bases from V and 14 bases from J, with 14 bases between. CDR3 amino acids: CASIMWGDLFF. CDR3 nucleotides: TGTGCCAGCATTATGTGGGGGGACCTGTTTTTT.

The chain joins TRBV6-5 to TRBJ1-4; D not certain. The germline gives CDR1 MNHEY, CDR2 SVGAGI. Trimming stripped 1 base from V and 4 bases from J, with 10 bases between. The CDR3 is 15 residues long. CDR3 residues: CASSYFSGNNEKLFF. In nucleotides, the CDR3 is TGTGCCAGCAGTTACTTTTCGGGGAATAATGAAAAACTGTTTTTT.

The chain uses TRBV5-6 and TRBJ2-3; D gene uncertain. Germline CDR1 is SGHDT and CDR2 is YYEEEE. V was cut by 0 bases and J by 2 bases, with 4 bases left in between. This CDR3 is 13 amino acids long. CDR3 protein: CASSLVLTDTQYF. The CDR3, as DNA: TGTGCCAGCAGCTTGGTCCTCACAGATACGCAGTATTTT.

V gene TRBV18 combines with J gene TRBJ2-1; 7 bases are shared with TRBD2. Germline loops: CDR1 KGHSH, CDR2 LQKENI. The CDR3 sequence is 16 residues long. Trimming removed 8 bases from V and 4 bases from J; junction bases left unmatched: 14. CDR3: CASGPASGLGYNEQFF. The CDR3 bases are TGTGCCAGCGGCCCGGCTAGCGGATTAGGGTACAATGAGCAGTTCTTC.

The chain couples TRBV5-4 to TRBJ2-7; 10 bases are a match to TRBD1. In germline, CDR1 is SGHNT, CDR2 YYREEE (reference sequence). V gave up 4 bases and J gave up 6 bases; unmatched junction bases: 10. The CDR3 runs to 15 residues. The CDR3 loop reads CASSGSRQGAGEQYF. The CDR3 coding sequence is TGTGCCAGCAGCGGCTCCCGACAGGGGGCAGGCGAGCAGTACTTC.

The rearrangement links TRBV4-3 to TRBJ2-7; D remains ambiguous. This CDR3 is 15 amino acids long. Germline V lookup: CDR1 LGHNA, CDR2 YSLEER. Trimming cost V 1 base and J 3 bases, with 13 bases left between them. The CDR3 DNA reads as TGCGCCAGCAGCCAAGTTAGAGCAAGCTACTACGAGCAGTACTTC. It translates to CASSQVRASYYEQYF.

The J gene is TRBJ2-5, the V gene TRBV5-6, with D tentatively TRBD2 (5 bases). Trimming shortened V by 4 bases and J by 1 base, and 11 bases separated the two germline ends. Germline lookup yields CDR1 SGHDT and CDR2 YYEEEE. The CDR3 runs 14 residues. CDR3 residues: CASSRAGIQETQYF. The CDR3 region has the DNA TGTGCCAGCAGCCGGGCCGGGATCCAAGAGACCCAGTACTTC.

The chain carries TRBV19 and TRBJ1-5; no clear D. Trimming took off 5 bases at V and 6 bases at J, with 17 bases between the two ends. Germline-derived CDR1 and CDR2 are LNHDA and SQIVND (reference sequence). The CDR3 loop spans 15 amino acids. CDR3 sequence reads: CASSGNFPAGQPQHF. In DNA form, the CDR3 reads TGTGCCAGTAGTGGTAACTTCCCAGCAGGTCAGCCCCAGCATTTT.

This sequence joins TRBV9 and TRBJ2-3, with D perhaps given as TRBD1 or TRBD2 (6 bases each). Germline loops: CDR1 SGDLS, CDR2 YYNGEE. V was shortened by 4 bases and J by 4 bases, with 16 bases between the two germline ends. CDR3 length equals 15 residues. CDR3 residues: CASSSALGGPDTQYF. In DNA form, the CDR3 reads TGTGCCAGCAGCTCAGCACTAGGGGGGCCAGATACGCAGTATTTT.